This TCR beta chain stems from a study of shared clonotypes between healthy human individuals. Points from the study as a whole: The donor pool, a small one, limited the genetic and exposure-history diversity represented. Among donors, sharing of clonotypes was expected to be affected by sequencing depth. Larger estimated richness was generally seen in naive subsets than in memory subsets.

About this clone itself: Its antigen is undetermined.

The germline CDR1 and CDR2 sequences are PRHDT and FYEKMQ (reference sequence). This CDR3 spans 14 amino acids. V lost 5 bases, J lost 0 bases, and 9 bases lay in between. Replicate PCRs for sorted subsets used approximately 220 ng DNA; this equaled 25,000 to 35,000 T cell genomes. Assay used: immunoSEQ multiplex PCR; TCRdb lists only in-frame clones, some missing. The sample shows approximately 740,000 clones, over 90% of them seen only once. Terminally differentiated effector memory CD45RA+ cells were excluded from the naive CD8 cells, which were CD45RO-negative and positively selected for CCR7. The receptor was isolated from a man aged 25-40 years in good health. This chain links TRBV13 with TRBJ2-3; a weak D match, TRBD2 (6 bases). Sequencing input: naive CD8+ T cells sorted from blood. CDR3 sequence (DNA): TGTGCCAGCAGCATTAGCGGAAGCACAGATACGCAGTATTTT. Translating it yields CASSISGSTDTQYF.